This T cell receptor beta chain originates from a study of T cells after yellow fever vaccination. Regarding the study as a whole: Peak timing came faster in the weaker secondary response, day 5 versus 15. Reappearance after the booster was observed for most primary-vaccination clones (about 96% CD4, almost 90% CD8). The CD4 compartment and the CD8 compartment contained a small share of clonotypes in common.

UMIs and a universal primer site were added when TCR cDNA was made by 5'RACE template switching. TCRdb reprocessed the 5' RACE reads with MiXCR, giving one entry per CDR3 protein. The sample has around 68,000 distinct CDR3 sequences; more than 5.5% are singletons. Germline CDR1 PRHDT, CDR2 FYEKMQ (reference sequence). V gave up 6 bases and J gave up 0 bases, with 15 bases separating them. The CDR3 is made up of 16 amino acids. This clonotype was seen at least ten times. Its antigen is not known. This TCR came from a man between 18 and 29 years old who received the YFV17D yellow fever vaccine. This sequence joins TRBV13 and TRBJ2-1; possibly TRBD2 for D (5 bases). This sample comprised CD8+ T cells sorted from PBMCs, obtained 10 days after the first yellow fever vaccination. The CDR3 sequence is CASSSVDSSSYNEQFF. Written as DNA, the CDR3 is TGTGCCAGCAGTTCGGTGGACTCAAGCTCCTACAATGAGCAGTTCTTC.